The clone carrying this T cell receptor (beta chain) was recorded many times. This record belongs to a study of early T cells in non-severe SARS-CoV-2 infection. Germline V gene sequence: CDR1 GTSNPN, CDR2 SVGIG (reference sequence). Between the trimmed V and J ends, which lost 2 bases and 5 bases, there was a span of 10 bases. The CDR3 covers 13 residues. TCRdb ran MiXCR on the 5' RACE reads and lists one entry per CDR3 protein. The data hold 30,000 to 45,000 distinct CDR3 sequences, with 4.5% to 7% observed a single time. This receptor was taken from an adult who was a healthcare worker with PCR-confirmed SARS-CoV-2 infection or an uninfected control (not recorded which). The sample here was whole blood, taken at baseline. The rearrangement joins TRBV30 to TRBJ1-5; no reliable D call. CDR3 DNA sequence: TGTGCCTGGAGTCGAGAGGGAGATCAGCCCCAGCATTTT. It is translated as CAWSREGDQPQHF.